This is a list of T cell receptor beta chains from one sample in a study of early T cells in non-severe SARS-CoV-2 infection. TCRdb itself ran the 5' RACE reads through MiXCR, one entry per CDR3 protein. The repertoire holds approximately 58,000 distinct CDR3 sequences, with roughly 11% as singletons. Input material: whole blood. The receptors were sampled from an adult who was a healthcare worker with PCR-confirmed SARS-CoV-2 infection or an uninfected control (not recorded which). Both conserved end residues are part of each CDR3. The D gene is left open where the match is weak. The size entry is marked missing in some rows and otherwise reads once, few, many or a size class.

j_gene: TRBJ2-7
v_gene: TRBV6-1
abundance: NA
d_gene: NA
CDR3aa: CASSELGGEQYF
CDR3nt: TGTGCCAGCAGTGAGTTGGGCGGCGAGCAGTACTTC

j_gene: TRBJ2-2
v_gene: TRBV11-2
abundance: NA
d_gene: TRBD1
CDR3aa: CASSRSRDSDTGELFF
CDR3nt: TGTGCCAGCAGCCGCAGCCGGGACAGCGACACCGGGGAGCTGTTTTTT

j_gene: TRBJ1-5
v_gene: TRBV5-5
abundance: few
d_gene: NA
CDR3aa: CASSLAGRDYQPQHF
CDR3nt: TGTGCCAGCAGCTTGGCTGGCAGGGACTACCAGCCCCAGCATTTT

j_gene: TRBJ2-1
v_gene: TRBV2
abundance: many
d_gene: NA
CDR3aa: CASSEARAGEQFF
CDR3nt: TGTGCCAGCAGTGAAGCGCGGGCGGGTGAGCAGTTCTTC

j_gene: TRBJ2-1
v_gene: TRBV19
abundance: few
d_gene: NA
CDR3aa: CASSWQAEQFF
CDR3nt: TGTGCCAGTAGTTGGCAGGCTGAGCAGTTCTTC

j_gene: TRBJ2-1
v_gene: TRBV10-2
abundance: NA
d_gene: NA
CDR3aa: CASSSRQANYNEQFF
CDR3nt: TGCGCCAGCAGTTCTCGACAGGCGAACTACAATGAGCAGTTCTTC

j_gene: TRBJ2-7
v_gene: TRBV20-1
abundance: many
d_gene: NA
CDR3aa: CSAKEGTSYEQYF
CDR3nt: TGCAGTGCTAAGGAGGGCACTTCCTACGAGCAGTACTTC

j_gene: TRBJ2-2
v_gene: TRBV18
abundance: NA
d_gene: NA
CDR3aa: CASSPEKNTGELFF
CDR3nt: TGTGCCAGCTCACCAGAGAAGAACACCGGGGAGCTGTTTTTT

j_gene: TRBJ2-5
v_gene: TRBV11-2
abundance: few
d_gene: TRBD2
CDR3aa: CASSPHPGGETQYF
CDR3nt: TGTGCCAGCAGCCCCCACCCGGGAGGGGAGACCCAGTACTTC

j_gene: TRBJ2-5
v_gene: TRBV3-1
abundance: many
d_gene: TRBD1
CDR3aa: CASSQQDRWPQETQYF
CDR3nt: TGTGCCAGCAGCCAACAGGACAGGTGGCCCCAAGAGACCCAGTACTTC

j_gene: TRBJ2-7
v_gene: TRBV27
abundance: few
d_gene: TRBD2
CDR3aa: CASSLIGGNTYEQYF
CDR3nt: TGTGCCAGCAGTTTAATCGGGGGGAATACCTACGAGCAGTACTTC

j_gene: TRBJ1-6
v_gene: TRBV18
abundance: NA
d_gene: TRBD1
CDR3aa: CASSPDVGQGINSPLHF
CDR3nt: TGTGCCAGCTCACCCGACGTGGGACAGGGAATAAATTCACCCCTCCACTTT

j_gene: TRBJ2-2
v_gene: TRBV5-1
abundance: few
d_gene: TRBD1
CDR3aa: CASSPPGTGENGELFF
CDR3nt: TGCGCCAGCAGCCCGCCCGGGACAGGGGAAAACGGGGAGCTGTTTTTT

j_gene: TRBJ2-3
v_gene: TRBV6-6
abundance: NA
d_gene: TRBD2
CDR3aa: CASSYPTSGSTDTQYF
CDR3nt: TGTGCCAGCAGTTACCCTACTAGCGGAAGCACAGATACGCAGTATTTT

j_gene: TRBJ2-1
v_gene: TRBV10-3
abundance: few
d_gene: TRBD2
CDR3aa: CAIGLAGEIAAGEQFF
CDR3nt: TGTGCCATCGGACTAGCGGGGGAAATTGCGGCGGGTGAGCAGTTCTTC

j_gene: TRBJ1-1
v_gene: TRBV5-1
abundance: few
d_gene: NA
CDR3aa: CASSLEGWRTNTEAFF
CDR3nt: TGCGCCAGCAGCTTGGAAGGTTGGCGGACGAACACTGAAGCTTTCTTT

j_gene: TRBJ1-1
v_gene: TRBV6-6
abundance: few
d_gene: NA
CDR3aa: CASSTGGSTEAFF
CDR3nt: TGTGCCAGCAGCACTGGTGGGAGCACTGAAGCTTTCTTT

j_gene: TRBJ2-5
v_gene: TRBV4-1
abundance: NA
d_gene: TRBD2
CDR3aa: CASTPDPGGETQYF
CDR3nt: TGCGCCAGCACCCCCGACCCGGGAGGAGAGACCCAGTACTTC

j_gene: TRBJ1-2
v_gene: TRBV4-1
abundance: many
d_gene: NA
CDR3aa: CASSQDEGRGSNYGYTF
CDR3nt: TGCGCCAGCAGCCAAGATGAGGGTAGGGGGTCAAACTATGGCTACACCTTC

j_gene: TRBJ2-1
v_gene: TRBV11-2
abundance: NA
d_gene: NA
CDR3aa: CASSLTPRDEQFF
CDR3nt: TGTGCCAGCAGCTTGACTCCCCGGGATGAGCAGTTCTTC

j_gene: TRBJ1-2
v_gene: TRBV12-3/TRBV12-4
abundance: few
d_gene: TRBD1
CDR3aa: CASSITPGQGLKSGYTF
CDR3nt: TGTGCCAGCAGCATTACACCGGGACAGGGGCTGAAGTCTGGCTACACCTTC

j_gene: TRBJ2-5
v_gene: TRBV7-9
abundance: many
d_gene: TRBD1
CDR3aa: CASSLDWTGNKETQYF
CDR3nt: TGTGCCAGCAGCTTAGATTGGACAGGGAATAAAGAGACCCAGTACTTC

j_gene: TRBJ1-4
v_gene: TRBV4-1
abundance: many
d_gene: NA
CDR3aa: CASSQDSEKLFF
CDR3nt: TGCGCCAGCAGCCAAGACAGTGAAAAACTGTTTTTT

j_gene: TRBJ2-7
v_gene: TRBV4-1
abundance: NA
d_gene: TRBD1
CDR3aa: CASSQFGTGAKPYEQYF
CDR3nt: TGCGCCAGCAGCCAATTCGGTACAGGGGCGAAACCCTACGAGCAGTACTTC

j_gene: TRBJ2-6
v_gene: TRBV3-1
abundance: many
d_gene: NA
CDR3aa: CASSPRETGANVLTF
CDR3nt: TGTGCCAGCAGCCCCAGGGAGACTGGGGCCAACGTCCTGACTTTC

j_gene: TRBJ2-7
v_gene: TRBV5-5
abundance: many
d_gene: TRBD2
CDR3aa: CASSPRGSSSYEQYF
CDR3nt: TGTGCCAGCAGCCCGCGGGGGTCCAGCTCCTACGAGCAGTACTTC

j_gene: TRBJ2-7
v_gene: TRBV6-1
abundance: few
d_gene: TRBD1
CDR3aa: CASGQVILYEQYF
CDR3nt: TGTGCCAGTGGACAGGTCATTCTCTACGAGCAGTACTTC

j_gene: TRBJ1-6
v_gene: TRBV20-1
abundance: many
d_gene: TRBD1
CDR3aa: CSAEGDRDSPLHF
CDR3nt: TGCAGTGCCGAGGGGGACAGGGATTCACCCCTCCACTTT

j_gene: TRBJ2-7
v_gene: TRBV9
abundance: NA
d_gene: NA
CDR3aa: CASSVASGAGEQYF
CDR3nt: TGTGCCAGCAGCGTAGCTTCGGGGGCGGGCGAGCAGTACTTC

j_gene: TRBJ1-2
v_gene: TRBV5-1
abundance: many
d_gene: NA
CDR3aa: CASIKEPQQGGYTF
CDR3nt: TGCGCCAGCATCAAAGAGCCGCAGCAGGGTGGCTACACCTTC

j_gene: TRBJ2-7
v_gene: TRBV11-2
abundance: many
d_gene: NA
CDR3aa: CASSLDVYEQYF
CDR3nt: TGTGCCAGCAGCTTAGATGTGTACGAGCAGTACTTC

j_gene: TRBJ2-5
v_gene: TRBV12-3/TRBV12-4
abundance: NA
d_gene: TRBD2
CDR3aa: CASSFRLAVYQETQYF
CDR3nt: TGTGCCAGCAGTTTTAGACTAGCGGTGTACCAAGAGACCCAGTACTTC

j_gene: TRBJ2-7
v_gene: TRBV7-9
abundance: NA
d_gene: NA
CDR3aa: CASSLGGVAGEQYF
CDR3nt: TGTGCCAGCAGCTTAGGTGGAGTGGCGGGGGAGCAGTACTTC

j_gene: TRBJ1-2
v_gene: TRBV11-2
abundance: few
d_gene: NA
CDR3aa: CASSFLGINYGYTF
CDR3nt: TGTGCCAGCAGCTTTTTAGGGATTAACTATGGCTACACCTTC

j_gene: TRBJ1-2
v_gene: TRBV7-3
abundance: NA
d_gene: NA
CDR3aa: CASSVTGAAGYGYTF
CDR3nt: TGTGCCAGCAGTGTTACGGGGGCCGCTGGCTATGGCTACACCTTC

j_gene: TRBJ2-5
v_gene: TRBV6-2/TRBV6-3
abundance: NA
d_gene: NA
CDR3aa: CASSYSGTGETQYF
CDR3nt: TGTGCCAGCAGTTATAGCGGGACAGGAGAGACCCAGTACTTC

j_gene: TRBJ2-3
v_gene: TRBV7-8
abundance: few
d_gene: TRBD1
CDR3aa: CASSKGQGATQYF
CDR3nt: TGTGCCAGCAGCAAGGGACAGGGAGCTACGCAGTATTTT

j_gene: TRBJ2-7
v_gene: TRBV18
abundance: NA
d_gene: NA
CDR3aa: CASSPGGAPYEQYF
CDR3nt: TGTGCCAGCTCACCAGGGGGGGCCCCCTACGAGCAGTACTTC

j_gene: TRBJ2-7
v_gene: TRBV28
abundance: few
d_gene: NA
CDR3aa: CATSRRGDEQYF
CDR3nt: TGTGCCACCTCCCGGAGGGGAGACGAGCAGTACTTC

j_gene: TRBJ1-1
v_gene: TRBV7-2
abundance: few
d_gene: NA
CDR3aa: CASSSTFRATEAFF
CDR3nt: TGTGCCAGCAGCTCCACGTTTCGGGCCACTGAAGCTTTCTTT

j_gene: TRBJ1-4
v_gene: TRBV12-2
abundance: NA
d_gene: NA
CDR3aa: CASRLALGGAHEKLFF
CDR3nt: TGTGCAAGTCGCTTAGCACTGGGGGGCGCACATGAAAAACTGTTTTTT

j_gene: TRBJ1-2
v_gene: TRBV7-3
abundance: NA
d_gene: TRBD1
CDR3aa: CASSETGVGGYTF
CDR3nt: TGTGCCAGCAGCGAGACAGGGGTAGGCGGCTACACCTTC

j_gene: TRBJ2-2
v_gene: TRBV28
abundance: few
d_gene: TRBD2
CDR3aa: CASRERGSTGELFF
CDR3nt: TGTGCCAGCAGGGAGCGGGGGTCCACCGGGGAGCTGTTTTTT

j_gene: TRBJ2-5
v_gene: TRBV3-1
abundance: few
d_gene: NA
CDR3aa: CASSLNPGAQETQYF
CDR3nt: TGTGCCAGCAGCCTGAATCCGGGAGCCCAAGAGACCCAGTACTTC

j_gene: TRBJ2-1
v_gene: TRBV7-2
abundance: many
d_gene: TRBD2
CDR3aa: CASSPGLGSSYNEQFF
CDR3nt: TGTGCCAGCAGTCCGGGACTAGGGAGCTCCTACAATGAGCAGTTCTTC

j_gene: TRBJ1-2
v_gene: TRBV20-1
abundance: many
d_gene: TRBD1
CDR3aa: CSARDTAGGKGYTF
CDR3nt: TGCAGTGCTAGAGATACGGCAGGGGGTAAGGGCTACACCTTC

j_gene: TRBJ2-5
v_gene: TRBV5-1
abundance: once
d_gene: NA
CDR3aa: CASHRDQETQYF
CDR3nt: TGCGCCAGTCACAGGGACCAAGAGACCCAGTACTTC

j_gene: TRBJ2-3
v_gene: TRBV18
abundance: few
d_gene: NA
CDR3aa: CASSPPVGGTQYF
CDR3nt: TGTGCCAGCTCACCACCTGTCGGGGGTACGCAGTATTTT

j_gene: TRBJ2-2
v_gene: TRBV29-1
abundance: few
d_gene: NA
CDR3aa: CSVVAKEDTGELFF
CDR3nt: TGCAGCGTTGTAGCTAAGGAGGACACCGGGGAGCTGTTTTTT

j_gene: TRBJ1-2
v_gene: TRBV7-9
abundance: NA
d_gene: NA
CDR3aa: CASSPTGSGYTF
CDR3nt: TGTGCCAGCAGCCCAACAGGGTCTGGCTACACCTTC

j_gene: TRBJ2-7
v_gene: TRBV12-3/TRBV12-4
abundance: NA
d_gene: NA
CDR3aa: CASSFGTLEQYF
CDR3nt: TGTGCCAGCAGTTTCGGGACACTCGAGCAGTACTTC

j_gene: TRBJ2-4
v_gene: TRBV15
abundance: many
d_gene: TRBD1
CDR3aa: CATSRDSRAGGGGAKNIQYF
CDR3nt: TGTGCCACCAGCAGGGATTCCAGAGCAGGGGGCGGAGGGGCCAAAAACATTCAGTACTTC